The rows below give T cell receptor beta chains drawn from one sample of a study of T cell responses to AZD1222 COVID-19 vaccine. The data were produced by immunoSEQ multiplex PCR, yet TCRdb's version contains in-frame clones alone and is incomplete. This table has some 130,000 clones, 70% to 90% appearing once. The input for sequencing was peripheral blood, taken 28 days after the second dose of the MenACWY control vaccine. Receptor source: an adult who received the MenACWY meningococcal vaccine as a control. Each CDR3 is given with its conserved first and last residue.

v_call	cdr3_aa
TRBV28	CASSLSETQYF
TRBV6-1	CASSEAPRTKAFF
TRBV5-1	CASSRLAGGPNEQFF
TRBV3-1/TRBV3-2	CASSHGLAGDAIQYF
TRBV7-2	CASSLAGQINEQFF
TRBV14	CASSQGVVSGETQYF
TRBV19	CASRTGYYGYTF
TRBV7-3	CASSLGATNEKLFF
TRBV6-5	CATRGLAYEQYF
TRBV5-5	CASSLRTGGFHGYTF
TRBV27	CASSPLGTDYNQPQHF
TRBV12-3/TRBV12-4	CASQGYTDTQYF
TRBV7-7	CASSQTGGKISGANVLTF
TRBV6-2/TRBV6-3	CASSYTGTLSYEQYF
TRBV30	CAWSVTGYEQYF
TRBV15	CATSRDRRTDTQYF
TRBV5-4	CASSRGQAGYTF
TRBV14	CASSQASLTGWTF